This T cell receptor (beta chain) is from a study of breast tumors, draining lymph nodes, adjacent tissues. Breast cancer patients provided tissue from their axillary draining lymph nodes. As to this clonotype: The antigen remains undetermined.

Study observations and caveats: Tumors had less TCR diversity than lymph nodes, more than nontumor tissue. Luminal-like breast cancer showed significantly greater tumor-nontumor repertoire similarity than basal-like breast cancer did.

MiXCR, run by TCRdb on the multiplex PCR reads, gives a single entry per CDR3 protein. The data show 200,000 to 250,000 distinct CDR3 sequences, approximately 36% seen once. This CDR3 comprises 18 residues. V dropped 0 bases and J dropped 3 bases, with 21 bases sitting between them. Germline CDR1 is SGDLS and CDR2 is YYNGEE. J is TRBJ2-5 and V is TRBV9, with D perhaps TRBD2 (6 bases). Sequencing was done on a sample of axillary lymph node tissue. This receptor was taken from a female donor with breast cancer. Some clones in this sample may be carry-over from other donors' samples. The DNA for the CDR3 is TGTGCCAGCAGCGTAGAATGGGAGGACACCGGTGGGGAAGAGACCCAGTACTTC. This sequence encodes CASSVEWEDTGGEETQYF.